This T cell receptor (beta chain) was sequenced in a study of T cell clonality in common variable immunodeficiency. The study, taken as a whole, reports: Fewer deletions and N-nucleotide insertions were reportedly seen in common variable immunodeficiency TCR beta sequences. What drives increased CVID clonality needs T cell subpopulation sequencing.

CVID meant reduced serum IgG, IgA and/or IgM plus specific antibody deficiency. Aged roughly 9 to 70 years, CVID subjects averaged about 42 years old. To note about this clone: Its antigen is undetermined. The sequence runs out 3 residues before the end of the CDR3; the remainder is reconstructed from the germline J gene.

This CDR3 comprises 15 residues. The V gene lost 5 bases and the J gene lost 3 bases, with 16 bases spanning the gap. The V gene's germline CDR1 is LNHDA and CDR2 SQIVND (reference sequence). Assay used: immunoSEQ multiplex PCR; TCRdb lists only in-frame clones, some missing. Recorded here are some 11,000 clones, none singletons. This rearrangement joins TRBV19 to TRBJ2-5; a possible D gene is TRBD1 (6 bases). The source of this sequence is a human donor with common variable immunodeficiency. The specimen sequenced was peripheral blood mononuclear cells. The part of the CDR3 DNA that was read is TGTGCCAGTAGTCTCCCCCGAACAGGGAAAGAGACC. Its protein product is CASSLPRTGKET. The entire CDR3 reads CASSLPRTGKETQYF.